The next 20 T cell receptor beta chains were all read from a single sample in a study of blood T cells in healthy people across ages. With a J-beta primer mix and a sample-barcoded 5' primer, a second PCR ran about 6 to 11 cycles. One entry per CDR3 protein, called by TCRdb with MiXCR from the 5' RACE reads. This sample has approximately 1,700,000 distinct CDR3 sequences, with about two fifths found just once. Sequencing was performed on blood. The source is a human donor in good health.

There are a few counts of this clonotype. J is TRBJ2-1 and V is TRBV12-5; either TRBD1 or TRBD2 may supply D (5 bases each). Germline assignment: CDR1 LGHNT and CDR2 FRNRAP. The ends were cut back, 8 bases at V and 5 bases at J, with 13 bases in the middle. The CDR3 length is 13 residues. The CDR3: CASTLGVHNEQFF. The CDR3 coding sequence is TGTGCTAGTACATTGGGGGTGCACAATGAGCAGTTCTTC.

The chain employs TRBV29-1 and TRBJ1-1; 7 nucleotides agree with TRBD1. V trimming: 4 bases; J trimming: 5 bases; junction bases outside the gene matches: 4. This CDR3 spans 12 amino acids. Germline V gene lookup returns CDR1 SQVTM and CDR2 ANQGSEA. This chain's CDR3 is CSVAQGETEAFF. DNA of the CDR3: TGCAGCGTTGCTCAGGGGGAGACTGAAGCTTTCTTT.

The V gene is TRBV6-2 or TRBV6-3, the J gene TRBJ2-4, with TRBD2 as a possible D gene (5 bases). The CDR3 spans 12 residues. With 2 bases removed from V and 13 bases from J, the gap between germline ends came to 12 bases. Germline-derived CDR1 and CDR2 are MNHEY and SVGEGT. This chain's CDR3 is CASSYGSWEQYF. The DNA of the CDR3 is TGTGCCAGCAGTTACGGGAGTTGGGAGCAGTACTTC.

The chain combines TRBV5-6 with TRBJ2-1; D remains unclear. The CDR3 contains 11 residues. CDR1 and CDR2 (germline): SGHDT, YYEEEE. V was shortened by 4 bases and J by 9 bases, with 8 bases between the two germline ends. The CDR3 DNA reads as TGTGCCAGCAGCGACAAGGTTGAGCAGTTCTTC. Translation: CASSDKVEQFF.

The chain employs TRBV20-1 and TRBJ1-2; tentatively, D is TRBD1 (5 bases). CDR1 is DFQATT, CDR2 SNEGSKA, per germline (reference sequence). This CDR3 contains 17 residues. V lost 6 bases and J lost 8, with 31 bases in between. The CDR3 sequence: CSAAKSGGSSSLRGYTF. The CDR3 bases are TGCAGTGCCGCTAAAAGTGGGGGATCCTCGTCTCTCAGGGGCTACACCTTC.

The table lists this clonotype with a few counts. The chain links TRBV12-3 or TRBV12-4 to TRBJ2-5, with TRBD2 matching over 9 bases. The CDR3 covers 13 residues. The V segment lost 6 bases and the J segment 11 bases; nucleotides outside the gene matches: 10. The CDR3 region has the DNA TGTGCCAGCAGCCCTCGAGGCAGCGGGGGGCAGTACTTC. Translation: CASSPRGSGGQYF.

The V call is TRBV9, the J call TRBJ2-1; weak D call: TRBD2 (6 bases). V was cut by 0 bases and J by 2 bases, with 9 bases left in between. CDR3 length: 15 amino acids. Per germline, CDR1 SGDLS and CDR2 YYNGEE. Written as DNA, the CDR3 is TGTGCCAGCAGCGTAGCGGGGGACCCCTACAATGAGCAGTTCTTC. Protein: CASSVAGDPYNEQFF.

This clonotype was counted a few times. In DNA form, the CDR3 reads TGTGCCAGCCTCCGCAGCGGGCCGGGAGATACGCAGTATTTT. Amino acid sequence: CASLRSGPGDTQYF. The rearrangement links TRBV2 to TRBJ2-3; tentative D call: TRBD2 (6 bases). Trimming took off 8 bases at V and 5 bases at J, with 17 bases between the two ends. The CDR3 length is 14 residues. Germline assignment: CDR1 SNHLY and CDR2 FYNNEI.

This clonotype was counted only a few times. V usage is TRBV7-8 and J usage is TRBJ2-4; the D is unclear. The J call may be mistaken, given a closer DNA end match to TRBJ2-7. Germline V gene lookup returns CDR1 SGHVS and CDR2 FQNEAQ. The CDR3 has 12 residues. The CDR3 DNA is TGTGCCAGCAGCCGTAGTTTAGGCGAGCAGTACTTC. This codes for CASSRSLGEQYF.

The gene calls are TRBV5-1 and TRBJ2-4; D may be TRBD2 (6 bases). The DNA end is more similar to TRBJ2-7, so the J call may be wrong. Germline V gene data show CDR1 as SGHRS and CDR2 as YFSETQ. The CDR3 is 13 residues long. The CDR3 loop is CASSPNGDCEQYF. CDR3 nucleotide sequence: TGCGCCAGCAGCCCAAATGGGGACTGCGAGCAGTACTTC.

This clonotype was seen only a few times. CDR3 amino acids: CATSDPGQGKTQYF. The CDR3 DNA reads as TGTGCCACCAGTGATCCGGGACAGGGGAAGACCCAGTACTTC. The chain carries TRBV24-1 and TRBJ2-5; TRBD1 aligns across 10 bases. J gave up 6 bases and V 3 bases, and 3 bases lay outside the gene matches. The CDR3 runs 14 residues. Germline V gene data show CDR1 as KGHDR and CDR2 as SFDVKD.

V is TRBV2 and J is TRBJ2-3, with TRBD2 matching 8 bases. After removal of 0 bases from V and 5 bases from J, the junction contained 4 bases not matched to a gene. The CDR3 loop spans 15 amino acids. Germline V gene data show CDR1 as SNHLY and CDR2 as FYNNEI. CDR3 region: CASSEASGVIDTQYF. CDR3 coding DNA: TGTGCCAGCAGTGAAGCTAGCGGGGTTATAGATACGCAGTATTTT.

The gene calls are TRBV20-1 and TRBJ2-5; 8 bases are shared with TRBD2. V dropped 5 bases and J dropped 5; count of bases not matched to a gene: 13. Germline CDR1 is DFQATT and CDR2 is SNEGSKA (reference sequence). CDR3 length: 15 amino acids. The CDR3 is CSAPPRRGDWETQYF. CDR3 sequence (DNA): TGCAGTGCTCCGCCCCGGCGGGGGGATTGGGAGACCCAGTACTTC.

V is TRBV9 and J is TRBJ1-2; D is uncertain. This CDR3 comprises 13 residues. Germline-derived CDR1 and CDR2 are SGDLS and YYNGEE. The V and J ends lost 4 bases and 8 bases respectively, with 15 bases between them. CDR3 nucleotide sequence: TGTGCCAGCAGCTACTTCGAAGCCGGGGGCTACACCTTC. Translated, it gives CASSYFEAGGYTF.

Only a few counts were recorded for this clonotype. This chain joins TRBV20-1 and TRBJ1-2, with TRBD1 as a possible D gene (5 bases). Germline V gene lookup returns CDR1 DFQATT and CDR2 SNEGSKA (reference sequence). With 0 bases removed from V and 3 bases from J, the gap between germline ends came to 14 bases. The CDR3 consists of 15 residues. The CDR3 DNA follows: TGCAGTGCTAGAGATTCGACAGCGAGAGACTATGGCTACACCTTC. Protein product: CSARDSTARDYGYTF.

The V and J genes are TRBV20-1 and TRBJ1-1; D may be TRBD1 (5 bases). In germline, CDR1 is DFQATT, CDR2 SNEGSKA (reference sequence). V was shortened by 6 bases and J by 0 bases, with 14 bases between the two germline ends. The CDR3 runs to 14 residues. The CDR3 DNA sequence: TGCAGTGCGGTATTCGGGACTGTGAACACTGAAGCTTTCTTT. Protein: CSAVFGTVNTEAFF.

A word on this clonotype: This may come from a read error, since a much larger clone is one base off. This chain joins TRBV20-1 and TRBJ2-5; 7 bases fit TRBD1. The germline gives CDR1 DFQATT, CDR2 SNEGSKA (reference sequence). The CDR3 covers 14 residues. For the CDR3, the DNA is TGCAGTGCTACGGCGACAGGGTTTCCGTACGAGCAGCACTTC. This sequence encodes CSATATGFPYEQHF.

This sequence joins TRBV20-1 and TRBJ2-7; 8 bases match TRBD1. The CDR3 loop spans 15 amino acids. V trimming: 6 bases; J trimming: 5 bases; junction bases outside the gene matches: 15. Germline loops: CDR1 DFQATT, CDR2 SNEGSKA (reference sequence). As DNA, the CDR3 is TGCAGTGCCTGGGACAGGCTAAATGAAGGCAACGAGCAGTACTTC. This sequence encodes CSAWDRLNEGNEQYF.

This clonotype was detected many times. The DNA for the CDR3 is TGTGCCACCAGCAGATTTAACTATGGCTACACCTTC. Its translation: CATSRFNYGYTF. This chain links TRBV15 with TRBJ1-2; D remains unclear. Trimming took 2 bases from V and 1 from J, leaving 2 bases between them. Per germline, CDR1 LNHNV and CDR2 YYDKDF (reference sequence). The CDR3 extends over 12 amino acids. The variable domain in full, completed from reference TRBV15 and TRBJ1-2, reads DAMVIQNPRYQVTQFGKPVTLSCSQTLNHNVMYWYQQKSSQAPKLLFHYYDKDFNNEADTPDNFQSRRPNTSFCFLDIRSPGLGDTAMYLCATSRFNYGYTFGSGTRLTVV.

This chain links TRBV27 with TRBJ1-5, with D tentatively TRBD1 (5 bases). CDR3 size: 17 residues. Per germline, CDR1 MNHEY and CDR2 SMNVEV (reference sequence). V lost 5 bases to trimming and J lost 4 bases, with 21 bases between them. DNA for the CDR3: TGTGCCAGCAGTCTCTTTGTCGGGACTGCTACAAATCAGCCCCAGCATTTT. It specifies CASSLFVGTATNQPQHF.